These 27 T cell receptor beta chains originate from one sample sequenced in a study of T cell responses to AZD1222 COVID-19 vaccine. Clones were sequenced by immunoSEQ multiplex PCR, and TCRdb holds only the in-frame ones, with some missing. The table shows about 170,000 clones, with 80% to 95% occurring only once. The sample was peripheral blood, taken on day 0 of AZD1222 vaccination. The receptors here all came from an adult in good health.

This clone was detected once. This chain joins TRBV7-9 and TRBJ1-2; D call uncertain. This CDR3 has 16 residues. Trimming removed 0 bases at V and 4 bases at J, with 15 bases between. Germline V gives CDR1 SEHNR, CDR2 FQNEAQ (reference sequence). CDR3 in amino acids: CASSLARHRVFYGYTF. DNA for the CDR3: TGTGCCAGCAGCTTAGCTCGCCATAGGGTTTTCTATGGCTACACCTTC.

V and J are TRBV29-1 and TRBJ2-7; no definite D call. Trimming stripped 6 bases from V and 4 bases from J, with 10 bases between. Per the germline V gene, CDR1 is SQVTM and CDR2 is ANQGSEA. The CDR3 is 11 amino acids. CDR3 amino acids: CSVQDGYEQYF. The CDR3 region has the DNA TGCAGCGTCCAGGACGGTTACGAGCAGTACTTC.

Remarks on this clone: An end of the junction does not agree with germline; a read error may underlie this. This chain uses TRBV7-7 with TRBJ2-1; TRBD2 agrees at 7 bases. Looked up from germline, CDR1 is SSHAT and CDR2 is FNYEAQ (reference sequence). This CDR3 has 13 amino acids. The CDR3 region has the DNA TGTGCTAGCAGCTTAGCGGGCAGTAAAGAGCAGTTCTTC. Its protein is CASSLAGSKEQFF.

The chain recombines TRBV7-9 with TRBJ2-5, with no clear D. Per germline, CDR1 SEHNR and CDR2 FQNEAQ (reference sequence). The CDR3 covers 16 residues. Trimming shortened V by 3 bases and J by 4 bases, and 18 bases separated the two germline ends. Here the CDR3 DNA reads TGTGCCAGCAGCTTGTTACTCCGGGCTACCGGAGAGACCCAGTACTTC. This translates into CASSLLLRATGETQYF. The variable domain in full, completed from reference TRBV7-9 and TRBJ2-5, reads DTGVSQNPRHKITKRGQNVTFRCDPISEHNRLYWYRQTLGQGPEFLTYFQNEAQLEKSRLLSDRFSAERPKGSFSTLEIQRTEQGDSAMYLCASSLLLRATGETQYFGPGTRLLVL.

The CDR3 nucleotides read TGTGCCAGCAGTGTAGCGTATGAGCAGTTCTTC. Protein sequence: CASSVAYEQFF. The chain carries TRBV25-1 and TRBJ2-1; TRBD2 is a possible D gene (5 bases). This CDR3 is 11 amino acids long. Germline loops: CDR1 MGHDK, CDR2 SYGVNS. V lost 4 bases and J lost 8, with 6 bases in between.

The chain uses TRBV5-1 and TRBJ2-3; D is unclear. Germline V CDR1 and CDR2: SGHRS, YFSETQ. The CDR3 covers 12 residues. The V end was cut by 5 bases, the J end by 4 bases, with 8 bases between. CDR3 nucleotides: TGCGCCAGCAGATGGAGCTCAGATACGCAGTATTTT. Its protein is CASRWSSDTQYF.

This chain joins TRBV7-3 and TRBJ1-3; 7 bases line up with TRBD1. The CDR3 runs 15 residues. Germline CDR1 reads SGHTA; CDR2 reads FQGTGA. The trim removed 4 bases at V and 0 bases at J, leaving 3 bases unmatched. DNA of the CDR3: TGTGCCAGCAGCTCAGGGGGATCCTCTGGAAACACCATATATTTT. Translating it yields CASSSGGSSGNTIYF.

The chain has TRBV18 and TRBJ1-6; D is undetermined. This CDR3 is 14 amino acids long. Germline loops: CDR1 KGHSH, CDR2 LQKENI. Trimming removed 3 bases from V and 5 bases from J, with 8 bases in between. CDR3 coding DNA: TGTGCCAGCTCACCGTCGGGAAATAATTCACCCCTCCACTTT. Its translation is CASSPSGNNSPLHF.

The chain carries TRBV9 and TRBJ1-6, with 8 positions matching TRBD1. The ends lost 4 bases at V and 5 bases at J; junction bases unmatched: 5. Germline V gene data show CDR1 as SGDLS and CDR2 as YYNGEE. This CDR3 is 15 amino acids long. As DNA, the CDR3 is TGTGCCAGCAGCCCGGGACAGGCAGATAATTCACCCCTCCACTTT. Its protein is CASSPGQADNSPLHF.

The V gene is TRBV27, the J gene TRBJ2-7, with D uncertain. CDR3 length equals 15 residues. The germline V gene encodes CDR1 MNHEY and CDR2 SMNVEV (reference sequence). V lost 8 bases to trimming and J lost 7 bases, with 24 bases between them. The CDR3 nucleotides are TGTGCCAGCCACCCCGCCGGACCTACCCTGCGGGAGCAGTACTTC. As protein: CASHPAGPTLREQYF.

The chain recombines TRBV20-1 with TRBJ2-1; D unclear. CDR3 size: 11 residues. The germline V and J ends were trimmed by 0 bases and 9 bases, with 6 bases remaining between them. Looked up from germline, CDR1 is DFQATT and CDR2 is SNEGSKA (reference sequence). The CDR3 DNA reads TGCAGTGCTAGAGAGGCTTTTGAGCAGTTCTTC. Protein: CSAREAFEQFF.

A word on this clone: Because the CDR3's place on the DNA is in doubt, the DNA is left out and the CDR3 is given as listed by TCRdb. This chain joins TRBV2 and TRBJ2-5; the D call of TRBD2 is as the table states it, not checked on the DNA. In germline, CDR1 is SNHLY, CDR2 FYNNEI. Counting both end residues, the CDR3 totals 15 amino acids. CDR3 protein: CASSSSLEPQETQYF.

This clone was recorded only once. The rearrangement uses TRBV6-7 and TRBJ1-4, with TRBD1 as a possible D gene (5 bases). TRBV6-7 is reported as an ORF; its role is uncertain. The CDR3 totals 16 residues. Trimming took 7 bases from V and 3 from J, leaving 18 bases between them. CDR3 protein: CASIPGRVEANEKLFF. Here the CDR3 DNA reads TGTGCCAGCATCCCAGGGAGGGTAGAGGCTAATGAAAAACTGTTTTTT.

V and J are TRBV27 and TRBJ2-2; maybe TRBD1 (6 bases). V was shortened by 5 bases and J by 4 bases, with 8 bases between the two germline ends. The CDR3 extends over 13 amino acids. CDR1 is MNHEY and CDR2 is SMNVEV in the germline V gene (reference sequence). In DNA form, the CDR3 reads TGTGCCAGCAGTGGGACACCCACCGGGGAGCTGTTTTTT. Its translation is CASSGTPTGELFF.

In its sample, this clone was seen once. The chain employs TRBV5-8 and TRBJ1-5; 7 bases line up with TRBD1. The CDR3 spans 16 residues. The V gene end was trimmed by 1 base and the J gene end by 6 bases; junction bases not matched to a gene: 10. CDR1 and CDR2 (germline): SGHTS, YDEGEE. The CDR3 spells CASSLPRGIRGQPQHF. The CDR3, as DNA: TGTGCCAGCAGCTTGCCCAGGGGGATCCGGGGTCAGCCCCAGCATTTT. Looking up the rest from reference TRBV5-8 and TRBJ1-5 gives the full variable domain: EAGVTQSPTHLIKTRGQQATLRCSPISGHTSVYWYQQALGLGLQFLLWYDEGEERNRGNFPPRFSGRQFPNYSSELNVNALELEDSALYLCASSLPRGIRGQPQHFGDGTRLSIL.

The CDR3 region has the DNA TGTGCCAGCTCTCATAGTGGCGGGGACGAAGCTTTCTTT. As protein: CASSHSGGDEAFF. The gene calls are TRBV18 and TRBJ1-1, with TRBD1 as a possible D gene (5 bases). The CDR3 spans 13 residues. V was pared by 6 bases and J by 8 bases, with 16 bases between. Germline CDR1 is KGHSH and CDR2 is LQKENI.

The chain carries TRBV11-2 and TRBJ2-7; perhaps TRBD2 as D (6 bases). The V and J ends lost 0 bases and 2 bases respectively, with 11 bases between them. This CDR3 contains 15 residues. The germline V gene encodes CDR1 SGHAT and CDR2 FQNNGV. The CDR3 loop is CASSLEAGRTYEQYF. In DNA form, the CDR3 reads TGTGCCAGCAGCTTAGAGGCAGGGAGGACCTACGAGCAGTACTTC.

The V and J genes are TRBV7-6 and TRBJ1-6, with D unresolved. The CDR3 covers 14 residues. The ends were cut back, 1 base at V and 5 bases at J, with 6 bases in the middle. Germline values: CDR1 SGHVS, CDR2 FNYEAQ. In DNA form, the CDR3 reads TGTGCCAGCAGCTTAGAGCTGGATAATTCACCCCTCCACTTT. Encoded protein: CASSLELDNSPLHF.

V gene TRBV12-5 combines with J gene TRBJ2-3; TRBD2 matches at 9 bases. J was trimmed by 7 bases and V by 7 bases; bases with no gene match: 9. This CDR3 has 14 residues. Germline V gene data show CDR1 as LGHNT and CDR2 as FRNRAP. CDR3 sequence: CASVRGGASYTQYF. In DNA form, the CDR3 reads TGTGCTAGTGTGCGCGGGGGGGCCTCCTATACGCAGTATTTT.

The rearrangement joins TRBV7-9 to TRBJ2-5; a possible D gene is TRBD1 (7 bases). CDR1 is SEHNR and CDR2 is FQNEAQ in the germline V gene (reference sequence). V dropped 8 bases and J dropped 2 bases, with 18 bases sitting between them. The length of the CDR3 is 15 residues. CDR3 nucleotide sequence: TGTGCCAGCTCCAGGGGGGTGAGCGGACAAGAGACCCAGTACTTC. It is translated as CASSRGVSGQETQYF.

The chain carries TRBV4-3 and TRBJ1-1; TRBD1 matches at 8 bases. This CDR3 region has 19 residues. CDR1 and CDR2 from the germline V gene are LGHNA and YSLEER. V was pared by 0 bases and J by 1 base, with 13 bases of the junction left unmatched. CDR3 nucleotide sequence: TGCGCCAGCAGCCAAGATCTATGGGACAGGTTTTTGGCGAACACTGAAGCTTTCTTT. It encodes CASSQDLWDRFLANTEAFF.

This clone has just one count. The J gene is TRBJ1-4, the V gene TRBV10-1, with 9 bases that match TRBD1. Germline loops: CDR1 WNHNN, CDR2 SYGVQD (reference sequence). CDR3 length: 14 amino acids. Trimming removed 6 bases from V and 8 bases from J; junction bases left unmatched: 7. This CDR3 is CASSGTGREEKLFF. CDR3 bases: TGCGCCAGCAGCGGGACAGGGCGGGAGGAAAAACTGTTTTTT.

The V and J genes are TRBV5-3 and TRBJ1-3; D might be TRBD1 (5 bases). TRBV5-3 is an open reading frame whose function is uncertain. Deletions cut 9 bases from V and 4 bases from J, with 23 bases between. The CDR3 consists of 16 residues. CDR3 DNA: TGTGCCATACGAGTAGGGGCCGGACCGGGCGGAAACACCATATATTTT. Translation: CAIRVGAGPGGNTIYF.

V usage is TRBV2 and J usage is TRBJ1-4; D uncertain. Germline lookup yields CDR1 SNHLY and CDR2 FYNNEI. The V end lost 6 bases, the J end lost 7 bases, and 21 bases lay between the germline ends. This CDR3 has 16 amino acids. CDR3 DNA: TGTGCCAGCAGCCCCCCCAAACTCGATTGGGGTGAAAAACTGTTTTTT. Its protein product is CASSPPKLDWGEKLFF.

J is TRBJ1-3 and V is TRBV10-3; perhaps TRBD1 as D (5 bases). This CDR3 is 16 amino acids long. V was shortened by 1 base and J by 1 base, with 11 bases between the two germline ends. Looked up from germline, CDR1 is ENHRY and CDR2 is SYGVKD. The CDR3 nucleotides read TGTGCCATCAGTGAGTGGGGGAGTTCTTCTGGAAACACCATATATTTT. It translates to CAISEWGSSSGNTIYF.

The chain is built from TRBV6-5 and TRBJ1-1; TRBD1 matches at 8 bases. J gave up 6 bases and V 7 bases, and 10 bases lay outside the gene matches. The CDR3 extends over 14 amino acids. Germline CDR1 is MNHEY and CDR2 is SVGAGI. CDR3 in amino acids: CASTRNRGRAEAFF. The CDR3 DNA reads as TGTGCCAGCACTAGGAACAGGGGGAGGGCTGAAGCTTTCTTT.

The V gene is TRBV7-8, the J gene TRBJ1-4; possible D gene TRBD1, 5 bases. Trimming left V 4 bases short and J 7 bases short, with 25 bases between. This CDR3 has 18 residues. The germline V gene encodes CDR1 SGHVS and CDR2 FQNEAQ. CDR3 in DNA: TGTGCCAGCAGCTATTCAGCCAGCACAGGCCCGGTGGGTGAAAAACTGTTTTTT. Protein sequence: CASSYSASTGPVGEKLFF.